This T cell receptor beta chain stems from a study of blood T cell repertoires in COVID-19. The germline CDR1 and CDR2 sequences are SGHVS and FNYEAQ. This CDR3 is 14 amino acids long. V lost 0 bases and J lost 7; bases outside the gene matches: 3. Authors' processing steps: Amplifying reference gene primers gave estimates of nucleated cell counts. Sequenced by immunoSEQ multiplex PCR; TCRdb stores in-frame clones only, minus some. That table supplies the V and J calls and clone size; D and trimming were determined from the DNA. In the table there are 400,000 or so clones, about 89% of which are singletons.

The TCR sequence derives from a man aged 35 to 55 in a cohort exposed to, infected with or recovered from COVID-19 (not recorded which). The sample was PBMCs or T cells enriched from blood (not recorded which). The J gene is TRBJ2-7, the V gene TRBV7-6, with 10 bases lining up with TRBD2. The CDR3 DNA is TGTGCCAGCAGCTTAGCACTAGCGGGGAGGGAGCAGTACTTC. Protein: CASSLALAGREQYF.